The source of this TCR beta chain is a study of CD8+ T cells in alopecia areata. Study information: Tofacitinib was taken orally by treated patients, and the dose was 5 to 10 mg twice daily.

Treatment: oral pan-JAK inhibitor, 5-10 mg twice daily. In alopecia areata patients, both lesional scalp punch biopsies and peripheral blood were collected. Sequencing relied on a cDNA template that was reverse transcribed from extracted RNA. Assay: immunoSEQ multiplex PCR; the TCRdb copy retains only in-frame clones and omits some. The top ten clones hold under 7% of a sample with nearly 200,000 clones, 58% of them seen once. Study-wide findings and caveats: Within the top 100, expanded CD8+ clones significantly decreased with tofacitinib, as did scalp clonality.

Trimming cost V 0 bases and J 3 bases, with 12 bases left between them. CDR3 size: 15 residues. Germline values: CDR1 SGDLS, CDR2 YYNGEE. As for this clone: Its target is not known.

The sequence was obtained from a human donor with alopecia areata. Sequences were derived from CD4+ T cells sorted from blood, sampled at week 24, from a patient treated with tofacitinib. V is TRBV9 and J is TRBJ1-1; possibly TRBD1 for D (5 bases). The CDR3 is CASSVGDGRDTEAFF. DNA of the CDR3: TGTGCCAGCAGCGTAGGGGACGGCAGGGACACTGAAGCTTTCTTT.